This T cell receptor beta chain was profiled in a study of T-cell memory formation after mild COVID-19. Across the whole study: The two donors had largely donor-specific TCR clusters. Study-level points and caveats: While clones contracting from day 15 to 85 were balanced between CD4 and CD8, later expanders leaned CD4+. Second-wave clones that peaked on day 37 lacked confirmed SARS-CoV-2 specificity. Those CD4+ clones that contracted were mainly in CM and EM (CD8+ ones in EMRA).

In TCRdb, the 5' RACE reads were re-called with MiXCR into one record per CDR3 protein. The sample shows hundreds of thousands of distinct CDR3 sequences, approximately 20% of them seen only once. This CDR3 is built from 13 residues. V was shortened by 7 bases and J by 5 bases, with 11 bases between the two germline ends. On this clonotype: Its antigen is currently unknown.

The sequencing sample was made of PBMCs or a T cell subset sorted from them (not recorded which). The chain couples TRBV12-3 or TRBV12-4 to TRBJ2-2; D gene unclear. The sequence was collected from an adult woman who had mild COVID-19 (a few samples of this study predate the infection). Cell type and time point are not known. The CDR3 DNA sequence: TGTGCCAGCACCGCTTTTAAAACCGGGGAGCTGTTTTTT. Residues: CASTAFKTGELFF.